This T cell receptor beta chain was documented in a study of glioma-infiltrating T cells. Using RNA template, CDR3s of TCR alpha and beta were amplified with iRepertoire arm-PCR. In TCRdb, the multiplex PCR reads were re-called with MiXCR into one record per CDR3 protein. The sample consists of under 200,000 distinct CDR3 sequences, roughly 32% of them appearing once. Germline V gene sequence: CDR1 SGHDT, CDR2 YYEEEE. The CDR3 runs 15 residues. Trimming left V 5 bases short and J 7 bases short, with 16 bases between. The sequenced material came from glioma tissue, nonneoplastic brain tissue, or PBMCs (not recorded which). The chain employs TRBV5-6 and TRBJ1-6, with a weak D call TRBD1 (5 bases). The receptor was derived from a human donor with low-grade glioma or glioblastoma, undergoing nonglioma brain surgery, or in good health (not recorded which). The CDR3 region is CASSSGTLGNSPLHF. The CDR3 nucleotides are TGTGCCAGCAGTTCCGGGACGCTGGGGAATTCACCCCTCCACTTT.